A single sample gave rise to the 13 T cell receptor beta chains below, sequenced in a study of blood T cell repertoires in COVID-19. Using immunoSEQ multiplex PCR, the repertoire was profiled, and TCRdb retains in-frame clones only, with some absent. The sample has around 40,000 clones, about 89% seen once. Sequencing used peripheral blood. These receptors were obtained from a woman in her 30s in a cohort sampled during active COVID-19.

The rearrangement links TRBV10-1 to TRBJ2-1, with 14 positions matching TRBD2. Looked up from germline, CDR1 is WNHNN and CDR2 is SYGVQD (reference sequence). The trim removed 6 bases at V and 5 bases at J, leaving 6 bases unmatched. The CDR3 extends over 16 amino acids. CDR3 DNA sequence: TGCGCCAGCAGGGACCCGGGACTAGCGGGAGACAATGAGCAGTTCTTC. Its translation: CASRDPGLAGDNEQFF.

The rearrangement joins TRBV28 to TRBJ1-1, with D possibly TRBD1 on 6 matching bases. Germline CDR1 is MDHEN and CDR2 is SYDVKM. V lost 7 bases, J lost 5 bases, and 14 bases lay in between. There are 13 residues in the CDR3. CDR3 region: CASKRLTGTEAFF. CDR3 in DNA: TGTGCCAGCAAAAGATTAACAGGGACTGAAGCTTTCTTT.

The gene calls are TRBV13 and TRBJ2-7, with 7 bases lining up with TRBD2. The V gene end was trimmed by 5 bases and the J gene end by 9 bases; junction bases not matched to a gene: 10. Germline V gene data show CDR1 as PRHDT and CDR2 as FYEKMQ (reference sequence). This CDR3 is 13 amino acids long. CDR3 coding DNA: TGTGCCAGCAGCGAAAGCGGGGATGAGGGGCAGTACTTC. Residues: CASSESGDEGQYF.

J is TRBJ1-5 and V is TRBV27, with TRBD1 matching over 7 bases. With V trimmed by 3 bases and J by 4 bases, 6 bases remained unmatched. The CDR3 spans 15 residues. Germline CDR1 MNHEY, CDR2 SMNVEV (reference sequence). As DNA, the CDR3 is TGTGCCAGCAGTTTCCGGACAGGAGGAAATCAGCCCCAGCATTTT. As protein: CASSFRTGGNQPQHF.

The V call is TRBV11-2, the J call TRBJ2-7; possible D gene TRBD2, 5 bases. Germline CDR1 and CDR2: SGHAT and FQNNGV. V dropped 5 bases and J dropped 0 bases, with 14 bases sitting between them. The CDR3 contains 15 residues. The CDR3 nucleotides read TGTGCCAGCAGCCCGGAGCGAGCGGTCTCCTACGAGCAGTACTTC. Protein sequence: CASSPERAVSYEQYF.

This rearrangement joins TRBV29-1 to TRBJ2-5; D is unclear. Germline lookup yields CDR1 SQVTM and CDR2 ANQGSEA. V was cut by 4 bases and J by 0 bases, with 9 bases left in between. The CDR3 loop spans 13 amino acids. CDR3 amino acids: CSVVSSYQETQYF. The CDR3 DNA is TGCAGCGTTGTTTCCTCGTACCAAGAGACCCAGTACTTC.

This rearrangement joins TRBV9 to TRBJ2-3; a possible D gene is TRBD2 (5 bases). Germline V lookup: CDR1 SGDLS, CDR2 YYNGEE. V lost 4 bases to trimming and J lost 5 bases, with 14 bases between them. CDR3 size: 14 residues. The CDR3 coding sequence is TGTGCCAGCAGCAATTGGACTGGCAGAGATACGCAGTATTTT. Its protein product is CASSNWTGRDTQYF.

The chain links TRBV2 to TRBJ2-7, with TRBD2 identical over 8 bases. The germline V gene has CDR1 SNHLY and CDR2 FYNNEI. The CDR3 spans 13 residues. The junction had 7 bases not matched to a gene; V was cut back by 6 bases and J by 6 bases. This CDR3 is CASSLGGGREQYF. CDR3 DNA sequence: TGTGCCAGCAGCCTCGGGGGGGGGCGCGAGCAGTACTTC.

The chain couples TRBV6-1 to TRBJ1-5; 7 bases fit TRBD1. V was clipped by 3 bases and J by 3 bases; unmatched bases: 2. Germline values: CDR1 MNHNS, CDR2 SASEGT. The CDR3 has 14 amino acids. CDR3 region: CASSETGYNQPQHF. CDR3 nucleotides: TGTGCCAGCAGTGAGACAGGGTACAATCAGCCCCAGCATTTT.

This clone was detected only a few times. The J gene is TRBJ2-3, the V gene TRBV6-6; a weak D match, TRBD2 (6 bases). Germline V gene sequence: CDR1 MNHNY, CDR2 SVGAGI (reference sequence). The CDR3 totals 16 residues. V lost 5 bases and J 4 bases, leaving 19 bases between the germline ends. The CDR3 DNA reads as TGTGCCAGCAGTGCATGGGTAGCGGTTGGGGCAGATACGCAGTATTTT. Protein sequence: CASSAWVAVGADTQYF.

The chain is built from TRBV6-5 and TRBJ2-5; D uncertain. Germline assignment: CDR1 MNHEY and CDR2 SVGAGI. V was shortened by 0 bases and J by 6 bases, with 5 bases between the two germline ends. The CDR3 runs to 12 residues. The CDR3 spells CASSYSFKTQYF. In DNA form, the CDR3 reads TGTGCCAGCAGTTACTCGTTTAAGACCCAGTACTTC.

The V and J genes are TRBV28 and TRBJ2-5, with a tentative D call TRBD1 (5 bases). V was pared by 7 bases and J by 5 bases, with 20 bases between. Germline CDR1 and CDR2: MDHEN and SYDVKM. CDR3 length: 15 residues. The CDR3 region is CASNQYSGARETQYF. CDR3 nucleotide sequence: TGTGCCAGCAACCAATACTCTGGGGCCAGGGAGACCCAGTACTTC.

The V gene is TRBV5-1, the J gene TRBJ1-2, with TRBD1 matching over 10 bases. Per the germline V gene, CDR1 is SGHRS and CDR2 is YFSETQ. There are 14 residues in the CDR3. Unmatched junction bases numbered 6, after V lost 4 bases and J lost 6 bases. The CDR3 bases are TGCGCCAGCAGCCGGGACAGGGGTGTAGATGGCTACACCTTC. Translation: CASSRDRGVDGYTF.